These 20 T cell receptor beta chains came from one sample sequenced in a study of blood T cells in healthy people across ages (dated by TCRdb to between 2015 and 2016). Preparation of the library involved 5' RACE. The sequencing machine was an Illumina HiSeq 2500. A second PCR of roughly 6 to 12 cycles was performed with a sample-barcoded 5' primer and a J-beta primer mix. TCRdb trimmed the raw reads at Q25, called clones with MiXCR and kept productive beta chains. Rows with a matching CDR3 protein are joined into one entry that keeps the most common DNA and genes. A total of about 1.4 million distinct CDR3 sequences appear in this sample, roughly 59% of them only once. The biggest ten clones account for 6.5% to 8.5% of the sample. The specimen sequenced was blood. These receptors all stem from a man between 18 and 29 years old in good health.

The rearrangement links TRBV25-1 to TRBJ2-3, with D maybe TRBD2 (6 bases). The CDR3 has 16 amino acids. V was clipped by 3 bases and J by 0 bases, with 13 bases between them. Germline loops: CDR1 MGHDK, CDR2 SYGVNS. The chain's CDR3 is CASSDRRGFSTDTQYF. The CDR3 bases are TGTGCCAGCAGTGATCGGCGGGGATTCAGCACAGATACGCAGTATTTT.

The CDR3 nucleotides are TGTGCCAGCAGTAGCCTTATGAGGGAGGCGGTTCAAGCCAAAAACATTCAGTACTTC. Translating gives CASSSLMREAVQAKNIQYF. V gene TRBV6-2 or TRBV6-3 combines with J gene TRBJ2-4, with D possibly being TRBD2 (6 bases). V lost 5 bases, J lost 0 bases, and 23 bases lay in between. Germline V gene sequence: CDR1 MNHEY, CDR2 SVGEGT. The CDR3 is 19 amino acids.

The chain uses TRBV7-9 and TRBJ2-3; D might be TRBD2 (6 bases). CDR1 and CDR2 from the germline V gene are SEHNR and FQNEAQ (reference sequence). The CDR3 length is 16 residues. The V end was cut by 5 bases, the J end by 0 bases, with 15 bases between. The CDR3 nucleotides read TGTGCCAGCAGCCTACCCAGGCGGGGCAGCACAGATACGCAGTATTTT. This gives the protein CASSLPRRGSTDTQYF.

This clonotype was counted between two and nine times. The V call is TRBV2, the J call TRBJ2-1; D ambiguous. The V end lost 3 bases, the J end lost 7 bases, and 7 bases lay between the germline ends. Germline V CDR1 and CDR2: SNHLY, FYNNEI. There are 12 residues in the CDR3. CDR3 nucleotides: TGTGCCAGCAGTGAGGCGCGAAATGAGCAGTTCTTC. Encoded protein: CASSEARNEQFF.

The V and J genes are TRBV7-9 and TRBJ2-1; D might be TRBD1 (5 bases). The CDR3 has 13 residues. The germline V gene has CDR1 SEHNR and CDR2 FQNEAQ (reference sequence). Trimming cost V 7 bases and J 1 base, with 8 bases left between them. This CDR3 reads CASNTGSYNEQFF. CDR3 nucleotide sequence: TGTGCCAGCAATACAGGTTCCTACAATGAGCAGTTCTTC.

This clonotype was observed a single time. The chain recombines TRBV10-3 with TRBJ2-2, with TRBD1 matching 9 bases. This CDR3 has 16 residues. V shed 10 bases, J shed 3 bases, and the junction held 12 bases outside the gene matches. CDR1 and CDR2 from the germline V gene are ENHRY and SYGVKD. CDR3 coding DNA: TGTGCCACCTCGTTTACAGGGGGCATATACACCGGGGAGCTGTTTTTT. It yields the protein CATSFTGGIYTGELFF.

The chain links TRBV10-3 to TRBJ2-4; TRBD1 agrees at 7 bases. Germline V gene sequence: CDR1 ENHRY, CDR2 SYGVKD. CDR3 length: 18 amino acids. The V and J ends lost 2 bases and 0 bases, in that order; junction bases with no gene match: 10. The DNA of the CDR3 is TGTGCCATCAGTGAGCCTTCCGGGACAGAGCTAGCCAAAAACATTCAGTACTTC. Amino acids: CAISEPSGTELAKNIQYF.

The chain is built from TRBV4-2 and TRBJ1-1, with D possibly matching TRBD1 (5 bases). V lost 3 bases and J 11 bases, leaving 16 bases between the germline ends. Germline V gene data show CDR1 as LGHNA and CDR2 as YNFKEQ. The CDR3 sequence is 13 residues long. The chain's CDR3 is CASSHGGGRIAFF. As DNA, the CDR3 is TGTGCCAGCAGCCACGGGGGGGGAAGAATTGCTTTCTTT.

The chain combines TRBV29-1 with TRBJ2-7; a possible D gene is TRBD1 (5 bases). CDR3 length: 13 residues. Germline loops: CDR1 SQVTM, CDR2 ANQGSEA. V was cut by 4 bases and J by 0 bases, with 10 bases left in between. The CDR3 sequence is CSVGQRFSYEQYF. CDR3 bases: TGCAGCGTTGGACAGCGCTTCTCCTACGAGCAGTACTTC.

This chain uses TRBV4-1 with TRBJ2-1, with TRBD1 matching over 7 bases. V shed 1 base, J shed 8 bases, and the junction held 11 bases outside the gene matches. CDR1 is MGHRA, CDR2 YSYEKL, per germline. CDR3 length equals 16 residues. For the CDR3, the DNA is TGCGCCAGCAGCCAAGTTCTGCAGGGGGAAGTCGATGAGCAGTTCTTC. Amino acids: CASSQVLQGEVDEQFF.

This clonotype came up a few times. The chain carries TRBV29-1 and TRBJ2-5; D is undetermined. CDR1 is SQVTM and CDR2 is ANQGSEA in the germline V gene. The CDR3 is 13 residues long. Trimming took off 1 base at V and 4 bases at J, with 10 bases between the two ends. In DNA, the CDR3 is TGCAGCGTTGAAGGCTACAGCGTAGAGACCCAGTACTTC. Protein: CSVEGYSVETQYF. The variable domain in full, completed from reference TRBV29-1 and TRBJ2-5, reads SAVISQKPSRDICQRGTSLTIQCQVDSQVTMMFWYRQQPGQSLTLIATANQGSEATYESGFVIDKFPISRPNLTFSTLTVSNMSPEDSSIYLCSVEGYSVETQYFGPGTRLLVL.

The chain links TRBV6-1 to TRBJ2-5; 9 bases fit TRBD1. The DNA end is a closer match to TRBJ2-7, so the J assignment may be wrong. Germline lookup yields CDR1 MNHNS and CDR2 SASEGT. This CDR3 contains 17 residues. In DNA, the CDR3 is TGTGCCAGCAGTCAGGGACAGGGAAGGATCCAACTATACGAGCAGTACTTC. Amino acids: CASSQGQGRIQLYEQYF.

V is TRBV12-3 or TRBV12-4 and J is TRBJ2-3; D perhaps matches TRBD2 (6 bases). The CDR3 consists of 14 residues. Deletions cut 5 bases from V and 2 bases from J, with 11 bases between. As DNA, the CDR3 is TGTGCCAGCAGTCGGGGGTCGGACACAGATACGCAGTATTTT. This encodes CASSRGSDTDTQYF.

This chain joins TRBV12-3 or TRBV12-4 and TRBJ2-5, with 9 bases fitting TRBD2. Losses at the gene ends were 8 bases for V and 5 bases for J; bases not matched to a gene: 15. The CDR3 runs 16 residues. For the CDR3, the DNA is TGTGCCAGCGGCGGTTTAGGCGGGGGGGCGGCGGAGACCCAGTACTTC. It is translated as CASGGLGGGAAETQYF.

This chain uses TRBV4-1 with TRBJ1-5; D unclear. In germline, CDR1 is MGHRA, CDR2 YSYEKL. This CDR3 is 14 amino acids long. V shed 4 bases and J shed 0 bases, with 7 bases lying between them. The CDR3 region is CASSPLTSNQPQHF. In nucleotides, the CDR3 is TGCGCCAGCAGCCCCCTGACTAGCAATCAGCCCCAGCATTTT.

The genes are TRBV24-1 and TRBJ2-7, with D possibly matching TRBD1 (5 bases). Germline V gene data show CDR1 as KGHDR and CDR2 as SFDVKD. V gave up 0 bases and J gave up 3 bases, with 14 bases separating them. The CDR3 consists of 16 residues. In nucleotides, the CDR3 is TGTGCCACCAGTGATTTGGTTTGTGACAGAAGCTACGAGCAGTACTTC. This sequence encodes CATSDLVCDRSYEQYF.

CDR3 loop: CASSLRPPGDTEAFF. The CDR3 DNA sequence: TGTGCCAGCAGCTTGCGACCCCCCGGGGACACTGAAGCTTTCTTT. V gene TRBV7-8 combines with J gene TRBJ1-1; D remains ambiguous. The germline CDR1 and CDR2 sequences are SGHVS and FQNEAQ. The CDR3 spans 15 residues. V was pared by 3 bases and J by 3 bases, with 14 bases between.

This clonotype has a handful of counts. This chain uses TRBV9 with TRBJ2-4, with unresolved D. V was pared by 6 bases and J by 8 bases, with 18 bases between. The CDR3 extends over 14 amino acids. Germline CDR1 is SGDLS and CDR2 is YYNGEE. CDR3 loop: CASNPQGRSDIQYF. The CDR3 DNA is TGTGCCAGCAACCCCCAAGGCCGATCGGACATTCAGTACTTC.

This clonotype was counted only a few times. The gene calls are TRBV28 and TRBJ2-3, with a tentative D call TRBD1 (7 bases). V lost 5 bases to trimming and J lost 0 bases, with 18 bases between them. The CDR3 has 17 amino acids. Germline assignment: CDR1 MDHEN and CDR2 SYDVKM. This CDR3 is CASSTSPGGSSTDTQYF. In nucleotides, the CDR3 is TGTGCCAGCAGTACCTCCCCAGGGGGGTCTAGCACAGATACGCAGTATTTT.

The chain links TRBV6-1 to TRBJ2-2, with D maybe TRBD1 (5 bases). Between the trimmed V and J ends, which lost 5 bases and 0 bases, there was a span of 22 bases. CDR1 MNHNS and CDR2 SASEGT come from the germline V gene. This CDR3 has 19 amino acids. The CDR3 reads CASSTYPVRGRANTGELFF. The DNA for the CDR3 is TGTGCCAGCAGTACCTATCCGGTTAGGGGTCGGGCGAACACCGGGGAGCTGTTTTTT.